These 12 T cell receptor beta chains came from one sample sequenced in a study of CD8+ T cells in alopecia areata. Reverse transcription of extracted RNA yielded cDNA, which provided the sequencing template. The data were produced by immunoSEQ multiplex PCR, yet TCRdb's version contains in-frame clones alone and is incomplete. The profile shows more than 200,000 clones, about 40% of them singletons. Treatment denoted: oral pan-JAK inhibitor, 5-10 mg twice daily. The sequencing here drew on CD4+ T cells sorted from blood, taken at approximately week 36, from a patient treated with tofacitinib. All receptors come from a human donor with alopecia areata.

The CDR3 sequence is CASSPRRGALTRYGYTF. The CDR3 DNA sequence: TGTGCCAGCAGTCCTCGTCGGGGGGCGCTCACTCGTTATGGCTACACCTTC. V is TRBV28 and J is TRBJ1-2; D may be TRBD1 (6 bases). Germline values: CDR1 MDHEN, CDR2 SYDVKM. This CDR3 has 17 amino acids. Between the trimmed V and J ends, which lost 5 bases and 5 bases, there was a span of 24 bases.

Only a few counts were recorded for this clone. CDR3 coding DNA: TGTGCCAGCAGCTCACACAGGGGAAACACCGGGGAGCTGTTTTTT. Its protein product is CASSSHRGNTGELFF. This chain links TRBV13 with TRBJ2-2; 7 bases match TRBD1. The V gene's germline CDR1 is PRHDT and CDR2 FYEKMQ (reference sequence). Trimming at V came to 4 bases and at J to 2 bases, leaving 4 bases not matched to a gene. This CDR3 spans 15 amino acids.

This clone was seen repeatedly, ten times or more. The chain is built from TRBV6-5 and TRBJ1-1, with D possibly being TRBD1 (5 bases). V dropped 6 bases and J dropped 3 bases, with 8 bases sitting between them. The CDR3 covers 12 residues. Germline CDR1 MNHEY, CDR2 SVGAGI. The CDR3 here is CASRRQYTEAFF. In DNA form, the CDR3 reads TGTGCCAGCAGACGACAGTACACTGAAGCTTTCTTT.

Concerning this clone: The junction shows a germline mismatch at one end, possibly a read error. This CDR3 is CASSTYGQNTGGLFF. Here the CDR3 DNA reads TGTGCCAGCAGTACCTACGGACAGAACACCGGGGGGCTGTTTTTT. The V call is TRBV27, the J call TRBJ2-2, with D perhaps given as TRBD1 or TRBD2 (6 bases each). The CDR3 totals 15 residues. Germline V gives CDR1 MNHEY, CDR2 SMNVEV (reference sequence).

The chain uses TRBV5-1 and TRBJ2-5, with TRBD2 identical over 7 bases. CDR3 length: 14 residues. V lost 1 base and J lost 5; bases outside the gene matches: 5. Per the germline V gene, CDR1 is SGHRS and CDR2 is YFSETQ. The CDR3 spells CASSLSRGLETQYF. The DNA of the CDR3 is TGCGCCAGCAGCTTGTCGCGGGGGTTGGAGACCCAGTACTTC. The full variable domain, completed using reference TRBV5-1 and TRBJ2-5, is KAGVTQTPRYLIKTRGQQVTLSCSPISGHRSVSWYQQTPGQGLQFLFEYFSETQRNKGNFPGRFSGRQFSNSRSEMNVSTLELGDSALYLCASSLSRGLETQYFGPGTRLLVL.

The V call is TRBV29-1, the J call TRBJ2-7; tentative D call: TRBD1 (9 bases). The length of the CDR3 is 17 residues. From germline, CDR1 is SQVTM and CDR2 ANQGSEA. V lost 7 bases and J lost 0, with 25 bases in between. The CDR3 sequence is CSGRGGPGTGLSYEQYF. The CDR3 DNA sequence: TGCAGCGGCCGGGGGGGGCCCGGGACAGGGCTCTCCTACGAGCAGTACTTC.

This clone has just a few counts. This chain joins TRBV6-1 and TRBJ1-1; 11 nucleotides agree with TRBD1. J lost 5 bases, V lost 5 bases, and 4 bases had no gene match. Looked up from germline, CDR1 is MNHNS and CDR2 is SASEGT. The CDR3 sequence is 14 residues long. This CDR3 reads CASSWGDRGTEAFF. In DNA form, the CDR3 reads TGTGCCAGCAGTTGGGGGGACAGGGGGACTGAAGCTTTCTTT.

On this clone: Other nucleotide sequences in the sample specify the same CDR3. The chain joins TRBV5-1 to TRBJ2-1, with TRBD2 as a possible D gene (6 bases). V was clipped by 2 bases and J by 5 bases, with 8 bases between them. This CDR3 is 13 amino acids long. Germline CDR1 SGHRS, CDR2 YFSETQ. CDR3 protein: CASSFSGNNEQFF. CDR3 DNA: TGCGCCAGCAGCTTTAGCGGAAACAATGAGCAGTTCTTC.

The count of this clone is one. DNA for the CDR3: TGTGCCAGCAGCTTCTCAGGAGAGGGGGATACGCAGTATTTT. Translated, it gives CASSFSGEGDTQYF. The gene calls are TRBV11-3 and TRBJ2-3; D may be TRBD1 or TRBD2 (5 bases each). With 3 bases removed from V and 6 bases from J, the gap between germline ends came to 13 bases. The CDR3 covers 14 residues. From germline, CDR1 is SGHNT and CDR2 YENEEA.

The V gene is TRBV2, the J gene TRBJ2-2; the D gene is possibly TRBD1 (5 bases). The ends were cut back, 2 bases at V and 4 bases at J, with 17 bases in the middle. Germline assignment: CDR1 SNHLY and CDR2 FYNNEI. The CDR3 sequence is 17 residues long. CDR3 nucleotide sequence: TGTGCCAGCAGTGAAAGGAGCAGGGCCCCTAGCACCGGGGAGCTGTTTTTT. This translates into CASSERSRAPSTGELFF.

This clone was seen a handful of times. The chain carries TRBV4-2 and TRBJ1-4, with a tentative D call TRBD1 (6 bases). The germline V gene encodes CDR1 LGHNA and CDR2 YNFKEQ. The CDR3 is made up of 14 amino acids. Deletions cut 8 bases from V and 4 bases from J, with 14 bases between. The CDR3 DNA follows: TGTGCCAGCGGATCGGGACACCTTAATGAAAAACTGTTTTTT. This encodes CASGSGHLNEKLFF.

The chain joins TRBV6-5 to TRBJ2-7; TRBD1 is a possible D gene (6 bases). Trimming pared 6 bases from V and 5 bases from J, leaving 14 bases between. Per germline, CDR1 MNHEY and CDR2 SVGAGI. This CDR3 has 13 amino acids. DNA for the CDR3: TGTGCCAGCAGGCCTATCAACAGGGACGAGCAGTACTTC. Protein: CASRPINRDEQYF.